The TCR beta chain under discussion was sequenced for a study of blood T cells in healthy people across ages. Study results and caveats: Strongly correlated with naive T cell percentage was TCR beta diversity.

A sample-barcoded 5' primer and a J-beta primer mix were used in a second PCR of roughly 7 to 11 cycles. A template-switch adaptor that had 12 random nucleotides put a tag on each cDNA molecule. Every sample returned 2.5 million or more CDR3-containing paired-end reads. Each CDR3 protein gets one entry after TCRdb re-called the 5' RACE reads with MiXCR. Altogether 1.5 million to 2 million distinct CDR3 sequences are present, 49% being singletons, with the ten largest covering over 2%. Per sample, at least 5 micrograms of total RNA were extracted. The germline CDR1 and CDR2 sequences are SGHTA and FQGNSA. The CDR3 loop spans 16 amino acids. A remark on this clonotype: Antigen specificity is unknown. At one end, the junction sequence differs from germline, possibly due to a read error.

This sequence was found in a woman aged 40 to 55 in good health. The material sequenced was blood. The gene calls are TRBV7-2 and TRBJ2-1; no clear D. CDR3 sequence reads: CAGSLRLGPEYNEQFF. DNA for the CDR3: TGTGCCGGCAGCCTTCGCTTAGGCCCGGAATACAATGAGCAGTTCTTC.